This T cell receptor beta chain was sequenced during a study of T cell changes during pregnancy in multiple sclerosis. Trimming removed 4 bases from V and 0 bases from J; junction bases left unmatched: 6. The CDR3 has 15 residues. Per germline, CDR1 SGHDT and CDR2 YYEEEE. The method was immunoSEQ multiplex PCR; TCRdb's version includes in-frame clones alone and lacks a portion of them. Of tens of thousands of clones listed, about 92% are singletons. This receptor was obtained from a female donor in good health, enrolled as a control in a pregnancy study. The chain employs TRBV5-6 and TRBJ2-7; TRBD1 agrees at 8 bases. The sequencing used CD4+ T cells from peripheral blood mononuclear cells, collected after pregnancy. The CDR3 loop is CASSSRDRSSYEQYF. CDR3 DNA: TGTGCCAGCAGCAGCCGGGACAGGAGCTCCTACGAGCAGTACTTC.